Following are 27 T cell receptor beta chains from one sample sequenced in a study of cytomegalovirus exposure and HLA in healthy donors. PCR primers comprised 60 Vbeta and 13 Jbeta primers. Generated by immunoSEQ multiplex PCR, the TCRdb table keeps only in-frame clones and is missing some. The sample carries over 90,000 clones, approximately 79% recorded once. Material: PBMCs. These TCRs come from a man aged 50 to 60 in good health and CMV-seropositive.

Only a few counts were recorded for this clone. DNA of the CDR3: TGTGCCATCACCCAAAGGGAGAACTATGGCTACACCTTC. It encodes CAITQRENYGYTF. The chain is built from TRBV10-3 and TRBJ1-2; D gene ambiguous. From germline, CDR1 is ENHRY and CDR2 SYGVKD. The V end lost 7 bases, the J end lost 2 bases, and 11 bases lay between the germline ends. This CDR3 is built from 13 residues.

The rearrangement links TRBV30 to TRBJ2-5; D is uncertain. V shed 2 bases and J shed 6 bases, with 7 bases lying between them. Germline V gene sequence: CDR1 GTSNPN, CDR2 SVGIG (reference sequence). The CDR3 spans 11 residues. DNA for the CDR3: TGTGCCTGGAGTTTCCCCAAGACCCAGTACTTC. Its translation is CAWSFPKTQYF.

The chain has TRBV5-6 and TRBJ2-5; possible D gene TRBD1, 6 bases. The closer fit of TRBJ2-7 to the DNA end suggests the J call may be wrong. Germline-derived CDR1 and CDR2 are SGHDT and YYEEEE. CDR3 length: 15 amino acids. CDR3 in DNA: TGTGCCAGCAGCTTGGACAGGGCCTCCACCTACGAGCAGTACTTC. It yields the protein CASSLDRASTYEQYF.

The chain is built from TRBV10-1 and TRBJ1-1; 7 bases map to TRBD1. The CDR3 contains 17 residues. Germline CDR1 WNHNN, CDR2 SYGVQD (reference sequence). With 0 bases clipped from V and 1 base from J, the junction kept 8 bases outside the gene matches. The CDR3 DNA reads as TGCGCCAGCAGTGAGTCGGTCAGGGGGATGGGGAACACTGAAGCTTTCTTT. Encoded protein: CASSESVRGMGNTEAFF.

The V and J genes are TRBV27 and TRBJ2-1; 7 positions agree with TRBD1. CDR3 length: 14 amino acids. The junction had 8 bases not matched to a gene; V was cut back by 6 bases and J by 6 bases. In germline, CDR1 is MNHEY, CDR2 SMNVEV (reference sequence). CDR3 nucleotides: TGTGCCAGCAGCCGGACAGGTTCCGCCAATGAGCAGTTCTTC. Translated, it gives CASSRTGSANEQFF.

The chain recombines TRBV19 with TRBJ2-7, with a tentative D call TRBD2 (6 bases). V was trimmed by 0 bases and J by 2 bases, leaving 14 bases between them. The CDR3 loop spans 16 amino acids. Per germline, CDR1 LNHDA and CDR2 SQIVND (reference sequence). CDR3 coding DNA: TGTGCCAGTAGTATAGACTTTGGGACTCCCGCCTACGAGCAGTACTTC. This translates into CASSIDFGTPAYEQYF.

The chain uses TRBV5-1 and TRBJ2-1; D not certain. Trimming stripped 3 bases from V and 7 bases from J, with 11 bases between. The CDR3 totals 13 residues. Germline values: CDR1 SGHRS, CDR2 YFSETQ. CDR3 amino acids: CASSSPSLNEQFF. CDR3 DNA sequence: TGCGCCAGCAGCTCACCTAGTTTAAATGAGCAGTTCTTC.

This clone has more than one count but fewer than ten. The gene calls are TRBV4-2 and TRBJ2-5, with 10 bases that match TRBD2. The germline CDR1 and CDR2 sequences are LGHNA and YNFKEQ. The CDR3 runs to 19 residues. Trimming at V came to 0 bases and at J to 3 bases, leaving 13 bases not matched to a gene. The CDR3 spells CASSQDVGSGRPGEETQYF. The CDR3 DNA is TGTGCCAGCAGCCAAGATGTGGGTAGCGGGAGGCCCGGGGAAGAGACCCAGTACTTC.

The rearrangement links TRBV5-1 to TRBJ2-3; TRBD2 might be the D (6 bases). With 1 base removed from V and 0 bases from J, the gap between germline ends came to 9 bases. Germline lookup yields CDR1 SGHRS and CDR2 YFSETQ. This CDR3 has 15 residues. The CDR3 DNA follows: TGCGCCAGCAGCTTGTTAGGAGGGAGCACAGATACGCAGTATTTT. Translation gives CASSLLGGSTDTQYF.

The CDR3 loop is CASSESRQGHGYTF. CDR3 nucleotides: TGCGCCAGCAGTGAGTCGAGGCAGGGCCATGGCTACACCTTC. The chain uses TRBV10-2 and TRBJ1-2; D may be TRBD1 (5 bases). The V end was cut by 0 bases, the J end by 6 bases, with 11 bases between. This CDR3 comprises 14 residues. Germline V CDR1 and CDR2: WSHSY, SAAADI.

This CDR3 is CASSFAGSGTNTGELFF. The DNA for the CDR3 is TGTGCCAGCAGCTTCGCCGGTAGCGGAACGAACACCGGGGAGCTGTTTTTT. The chain has TRBV7-9 and TRBJ2-2; D may be TRBD2 (6 bases). V lost 3 bases and J 0 bases, leaving 14 bases between the germline ends. This CDR3 is built from 17 residues. Germline CDR1 is SEHNR and CDR2 is FQNEAQ (reference sequence).

CDR3 in amino acids: CASSWHTTGEQFF. The CDR3 nucleotides read TGTGCCAGCAGTTGGCATACTACAGGGGAGCAGTTCTTC. The chain is built from TRBV27 and TRBJ2-1; D might be TRBD1 (6 bases). The V gene lost 4 bases and the J gene lost 10 bases, with 14 bases spanning the gap. Looked up from germline, CDR1 is MNHEY and CDR2 is SMNVEV (reference sequence). CDR3 length: 13 amino acids.

This clone occurred many times. CDR3 amino acids: CASSQDDRGTYEQYF. The CDR3 bases are TGCGCCAGCAGCCAGGACGACAGGGGAACCTACGAGCAGTACTTC. The J gene is TRBJ2-7, the V gene TRBV4-3; the match to TRBD1 covers 8 bases. The CDR3 spans 15 residues. V lost 3 bases and J lost 2; bases outside the gene matches: 6. Germline V gives CDR1 LGHNA, CDR2 YSLEER.

This chain joins TRBV5-4 and TRBJ2-7; D call uncertain. The ends were cut back, 0 bases at V and 1 base at J, with 5 bases in the middle. CDR1 and CDR2 (germline): SGHNT, YYREEE (reference sequence). This CDR3 has 13 amino acids. The CDR3 loop reads CASSLGQSYEQYF. CDR3 DNA: TGTGCCAGCAGCTTGGGGCAGTCCTACGAGCAGTACTTC.

The chain has TRBV11-1 and TRBJ2-7, with D uncertain. CDR1 SGHAT and CDR2 FQDESV come from the germline V gene (reference sequence). The CDR3 has 14 residues. V lost 5 bases to trimming and J lost 6 bases, with 17 bases between them. In DNA form, the CDR3 reads TGTGCCAGCAGCAAAAGTAGCCCCCTCCGCGAGCAGTACTTC. Translated: CASSKSSPLREQYF. The full variable domain, rest sourced from reference TRBV11-1 and TRBJ2-7, is EAEVAQSPRYKITEKSQAVAFWCDPISGHATLYWYRQILGQGPELLVQFQDESVVDDSQLPKDRFSAERLKGVDSTLKIQPAELGDSAMYLCASSKSSPLREQYFGPGTRLTVT.

The chain has TRBV9 and TRBJ1-5; D possibly corresponds to TRBD1 (5 bases). The CDR3 is 14 residues long. Germline values: CDR1 SGDLS, CDR2 YYNGEE. Trimming pared 2 bases from V and 6 bases from J, leaving 12 bases between. The CDR3 protein is CASSVAGQGQPQHF. The CDR3 DNA sequence: TGTGCCAGCAGCGTTGCAGGGCAGGGTCAGCCCCAGCATTTT. The full variable domain, in which reference TRBV9 and TRBJ1-5 provide the parts outside the CDR3, is DSGVTQTPKHLITATGQRVTLRCSPRSGDLSVYWYQQSLDQGLQFLIQYYNGEERAKGNILERFSAQQFPDLHSELNLSSLELGDSALYFCASSVAGQGQPQHFGDGTRLSIL.

This chain joins TRBV7-9 and TRBJ2-5; 7 nucleotides line up with TRBD2. The length of the CDR3 is 16 residues. The trim removed 1 base at V and 4 bases at J, leaving 9 bases unmatched. Germline CDR1 SEHNR, CDR2 FQNEAQ (reference sequence). The CDR3 nucleotides are TGTGCCAGCAGCTTAGACGGCGGGAGAGATGGAGAGACCCAGTACTTC. It encodes CASSLDGGRDGETQYF.

The chain couples TRBV5-1 to TRBJ2-3, with 13 positions matching TRBD2. V was clipped by 8 bases and J by 0 bases; unmatched bases: 6. CDR1 and CDR2 from the germline V gene are SGHRS and YFSETQ. This CDR3 has 16 amino acids. The CDR3 sequence is CASRGLAGSSTDTQYF. In DNA form, the CDR3 reads TGCGCCAGTCGGGGACTAGCGGGGTCTAGCACAGATACGCAGTATTTT. Complete variable domain (other parts from reference TRBV5-1 and TRBJ2-3): KAGVTQTPRYLIKTRGQQVTLSCSPISGHRSVSWYQQTPGQGLQFLFEYFSETQRNKGNFPGRFSGRQFSNSRSEMNVSTLELGDSALYLCASRGLAGSSTDTQYFGPGTRLTVL.

The chain couples TRBV6-1 to TRBJ2-2; no definite D call. The CDR3 loop spans 15 amino acids. In germline, CDR1 is MNHNS, CDR2 SASEGT. Trimming left V 2 bases short and J 3 bases short, with 10 bases between. The CDR3 reads CASSETDTHTGELFF. The CDR3 DNA reads as TGTGCCAGCAGTGAAACAGATACGCACACCGGGGAGCTGTTTTTT.

This clone was found once. The chain carries TRBV10-3 and TRBJ2-1, with 12 bases lining up with TRBD2. The germline CDR1 and CDR2 sequences are ENHRY and SYGVKD. This CDR3 is built from 16 residues. The trim removed 3 bases at V and 9 bases at J, leaving 9 bases unmatched. The CDR3 sequence is CAISDGSSGRDREQFF. The CDR3 bases are TGTGCCATCAGTGATGGGTCTAGCGGGAGGGATCGTGAGCAGTTCTTC.

This chain joins TRBV2 and TRBJ1-3; D is uncertain. Trimming stripped 8 bases from V and 3 bases from J, with 5 bases between. CDR3 length: 11 amino acids. CDR1 is SNHLY, CDR2 FYNNEI, per germline. CDR3 amino acids: CASRYGNTIYF. The CDR3 DNA reads TGTGCCAGCCGCTATGGAAACACCATATATTTT.

CDR3 DNA sequence: TGTGCCAGCAGCGGGGACAGTTTTCCCGGGGAGCTGTTTTTT. It encodes CASSGDSFPGELFF. The genes are TRBV9 and TRBJ2-2, with 7 bases lining up with TRBD1. This CDR3 is 14 amino acids long. After removal of 3 bases from V and 6 bases from J, the junction contained 5 bases not matched to a gene. Germline CDR1 and CDR2: SGDLS and YYNGEE.

This clone turned up a few times. Other nucleotide sequences in the sample specify the same CDR3. This chain joins TRBV27 and TRBJ1-5; maybe TRBD1 (5 bases). Germline V lookup: CDR1 MNHEY, CDR2 SMNVEV (reference sequence). The length of the CDR3 is 14 residues. V lost 2 bases to trimming and J lost 2 bases, with 7 bases between them. The CDR3 reads CASSLGRGNQPQHF. The DNA of the CDR3 is TGTGCCAGCAGTTTAGGCAGGGGCAATCAGCCCCAGCATTTT.

This chain uses TRBV28 with TRBJ2-2; weak D call: TRBD2 (6 bases). CDR3 size: 16 residues. V lost 8 bases and J lost 6, with 22 bases in between. CDR1 and CDR2 from the germline V gene are MDHEN and SYDVKM. The CDR3 reads CASSRPGTSVAGELFF. CDR3 bases: TGTGCCAGCTCTCGCCCCGGGACTTCAGTGGCCGGGGAGCTGTTTTTT. Drawing the rest from reference TRBV28 and TRBJ2-2, the complete variable domain is DVKVTQSSRYLVKRTGEKVFLECVQDMDHENMFWYRQDPGLGLRLIYFSYDVKMKEKGDIPEGYSVSREKKERFSLILESASTNQTSMYLCASSRPGTSVAGELFFGEGSRLTVL.

The chain couples TRBV18 to TRBJ2-1; 8 bases agree with TRBD2. CDR1 is KGHSH and CDR2 is LQKENI in the germline V gene. The CDR3 is 19 amino acids. The J segment lost 3 bases and the V segment lost 6 bases, leaving 19 bases of the junction unmatched. CDR3 nucleotide sequence: TGTGCCAGCTCCCCCCAAAGAGCGGGAGAGTCCACTGGCTACAATGAGCAGTTCTTC. Translating gives CASSPQRAGESTGYNEQFF.

The chain couples TRBV30 to TRBJ2-3; TRBD2 aligns across 11 bases. Looked up from germline, CDR1 is GTSNPN and CDR2 is SVGIG (reference sequence). The CDR3 runs 18 residues. V lost 2 bases, J lost 5 bases, and 15 bases stayed unmatched. The CDR3 spells CAWSPYNTGTSGLDTQYF. The CDR3 DNA reads as TGTGCCTGGAGTCCTTATAATACCGGGACTAGCGGACTAGATACGCAGTATTTT.

The J gene is TRBJ2-1, the V gene TRBV30; 7 positions match TRBD2. The junction had 7 bases not matched to a gene; V was cut back by 5 bases and J by 0 bases. CDR1 and CDR2 (germline): GTSNPN, SVGIG (reference sequence). This CDR3 is 15 amino acids long. CDR3 amino acids: CAWSSGGVSYNEQFF. CDR3 nucleotide sequence: TGTGCCTGGTCTAGCGGAGGCGTCTCCTACAATGAGCAGTTCTTC.